This TCR beta chain was recorded in a study of response to subunit inactivated influenza vaccine. General study points: The authors offered the suggestion that each seasonal influenza vaccination recruits few new T cells.

This clonotype appeared many times. The antigen remains undetermined. TCRdb reanalysed the RT-PCR reads using MiXCR and keeps one entry per CDR3 protein. The data show about 160,000 distinct CDR3 sequences, with 11% seen just once and around 12% held by the top ten. The V segment lost 3 bases and the J segment 9 bases; nucleotides outside the gene matches: 5. Germline V CDR1 and CDR2: SEHNR, FQNEAQ (reference sequence). CDR3 length: 13 residues. The sample here was non-naive T cells sorted from PBMCs, taken roughly 6 weeks after vaccination. The chain links TRBV7-9 to TRBJ2-1; 7 nucleotides align to TRBD1. The sequence was obtained from a man aged 50 or older who received an inactivated influenza vaccine. CDR3 loop: CASSLTGRGEQFF. CDR3 in DNA: TGTGCCAGCAGCTTGACAGGGAGAGGTGAGCAGTTCTTC.